The clone carrying this T cell receptor beta chain appeared a single time. The antigen remains undetermined. Donors were systemically healthy Caucasian individuals from Russia aged roughly 6 to 90 years. Drawing of peripheral blood yielded roughly 9.8 milliliters from each donor. The amount of total RNA extracted per sample was at least 6 micrograms. The data derive from a study of blood T cells in healthy people across ages. Broader study findings: With unsorted PBMCs, a conclusive comparison of naive versus antigen-experienced cells was not possible.

Trimming took off 6 bases at V and 3 bases at J, with 12 bases between the two ends. The CDR3 consists of 15 residues. Germline CDR1 is MNHEY and CDR2 is SVGAGI. PCR was performed a second time for roughly 7 to 12 cycles using a sample-barcoded 5' primer and a J-beta primer mix. A single record per CDR3 protein comes from TCRdb applying MiXCR to the 5' RACE reads. The repertoire holds fewer than 2 million distinct CDR3 sequences, with about 39% as singletons. The chain couples TRBV6-5 to TRBJ2-6; tentatively, D is TRBD1 (6 bases). This receptor was identified in a human donor in good health. Sequencing was carried out using blood. The CDR3 DNA is TGTGCCAGCAGGCAACAGGGAAGTGGGGCCAACGTCCTGACTTTC. Protein sequence: CASRQQGSGANVLTF.